Shown below are 8 T cell receptor beta chains from a single sample sequenced in a study of T cells after yellow fever vaccination. TCRdb independently ran MiXCR on the 5' RACE reads; one entry per CDR3 protein. The repertoire consists of approximately 110,000 distinct CDR3 sequences, with 7.4% occurring once and the leading ten covering 2.5%. The source material was CD4+ T cells sorted from PBMCs, sampled more than 8 days after the first yellow fever vaccination. These receptors all stem from a man aged 18 to 35 who received the YFV17D yellow fever vaccine.

This clonotype was seen repeatedly, ten times or more. The chain joins TRBV10-3 to TRBJ2-7; 8 nucleotides align to TRBD2. The V segment lost 6 bases and the J segment 4 bases; nucleotides outside the gene matches: 14. The CDR3 contains 16 residues. Germline lookup yields CDR1 ENHRY and CDR2 SYGVKD. The CDR3 loop reads CAISRSGGSRIYEQYF. The CDR3 DNA is TGTGCCATCAGCAGAAGCGGGGGCTCAAGGATATACGAGCAGTACTTC.

Comments on this clonotype: A read error is possible here, since a much larger clone lies one base away. V is TRBV4-1 and J is TRBJ2-5; possibly TRBD2 for D (5 bases). The V gene's germline CDR1 is MGHRA and CDR2 YSYEKL. The CDR3 loop spans 15 amino acids. In nucleotides, the CDR3 is TGCGCCAGCGGCCAAGCGGTTTTGGGCAGGGAGACCCAGTACTTC. It translates to CASGQAVLGRETQYF.

In this sample, this clonotype turned up a few times. The genes are TRBV7-3 and TRBJ2-1; D unresolved. The germline gives CDR1 SGHTA, CDR2 FQGTGA. The CDR3 runs 13 residues. V dropped 4 bases and J dropped 7 bases, with 11 bases sitting between them. The CDR3 sequence: CASSSPNVNEQFF. The DNA for the CDR3 is TGTGCCAGCAGCTCCCCCAATGTTAATGAGCAGTTCTTC.

This rearrangement joins TRBV4-3 to TRBJ1-2, with unresolved D. This CDR3 is 19 amino acids long. CDR1 is LGHNA and CDR2 is YSLEER in the germline V gene. Deletions cut 0 bases from V and 4 bases from J, with 24 bases between. The CDR3 sequence: CASSQEVSSGSSFSYGYTF. As DNA, the CDR3 is TGCGCCAGCAGCCAAGAAGTATCCTCCGGGTCCTCCTTTTCCTATGGCTACACCTTC.

This clonotype was counted many times. The chain combines TRBV5-1 with TRBJ1-1; 7 nucleotides match TRBD1. The germline CDR1 and CDR2 sequences are SGHRS and YFSETQ. J lost 8 bases, V lost 7 bases, and 14 bases had no gene match. The CDR3 length is 14 residues. CDR3 sequence: CASGSSQGQLEAFF. The CDR3 DNA is TGCGCCAGCGGATCCTCCCAGGGACAGCTCGAAGCTTTCTTT.

This clonotype occurred many times. This chain connects TRBV7-3 to TRBJ2-1; D could derive from TRBD1 or TRBD2 (7 bases each). Trimming took 4 bases from V and 4 from J, leaving 14 bases between them. Germline V gene data show CDR1 as SGHTA and CDR2 as FQGTGA. The CDR3 totals 15 residues. CDR3 DNA sequence: TGTGCCAGCAGCTCAGCGGGACAGACATACAATGAGCAGTTCTTC. Amino acid sequence: CASSSAGQTYNEQFF.

This clonotype has a count of ten or more. J is TRBJ2-3 and V is TRBV4-1, with 10 positions matching TRBD2. The CDR3 length is 17 residues. In germline, CDR1 is MGHRA, CDR2 YSYEKL. V was clipped by 2 bases and J by 2 bases; unmatched bases: 7. Here the CDR3 DNA reads TGCGCCAGCAGCCAAAGTCCTAGCGGGGGCGACACAGATACGCAGTATTTT. Translation: CASSQSPSGGDTDTQYF.

To note about this clonotype: A much larger clone lies a single base off, so this may be a read error. This chain uses TRBV6-5 with TRBJ2-2, with D uncertain. The CDR3 spans 13 residues. Germline CDR1 MNHEY, CDR2 SVGAGI. Trimming took off 1 base at V and 6 bases at J, with 6 bases between the two ends. CDR3 coding DNA: TGTGCCAGCAGTTACTATCGCTCCGGGGAGCTGTTTTTT. As protein: CASSYYRSGELFF.